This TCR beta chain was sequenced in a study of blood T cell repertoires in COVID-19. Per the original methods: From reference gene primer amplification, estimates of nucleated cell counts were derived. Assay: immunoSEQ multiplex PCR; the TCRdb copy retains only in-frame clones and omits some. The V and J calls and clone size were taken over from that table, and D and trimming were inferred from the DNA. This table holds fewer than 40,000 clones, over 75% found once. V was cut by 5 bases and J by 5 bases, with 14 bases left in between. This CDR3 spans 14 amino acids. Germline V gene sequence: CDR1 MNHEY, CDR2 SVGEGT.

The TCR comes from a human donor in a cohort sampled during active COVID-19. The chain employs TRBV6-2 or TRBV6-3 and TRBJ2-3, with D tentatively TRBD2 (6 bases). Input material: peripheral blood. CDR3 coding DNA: TGTGCCAGCAGTCCCCGGGAGAAGATAGATACGCAGTATTTT. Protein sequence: CASSPREKIDTQYF.